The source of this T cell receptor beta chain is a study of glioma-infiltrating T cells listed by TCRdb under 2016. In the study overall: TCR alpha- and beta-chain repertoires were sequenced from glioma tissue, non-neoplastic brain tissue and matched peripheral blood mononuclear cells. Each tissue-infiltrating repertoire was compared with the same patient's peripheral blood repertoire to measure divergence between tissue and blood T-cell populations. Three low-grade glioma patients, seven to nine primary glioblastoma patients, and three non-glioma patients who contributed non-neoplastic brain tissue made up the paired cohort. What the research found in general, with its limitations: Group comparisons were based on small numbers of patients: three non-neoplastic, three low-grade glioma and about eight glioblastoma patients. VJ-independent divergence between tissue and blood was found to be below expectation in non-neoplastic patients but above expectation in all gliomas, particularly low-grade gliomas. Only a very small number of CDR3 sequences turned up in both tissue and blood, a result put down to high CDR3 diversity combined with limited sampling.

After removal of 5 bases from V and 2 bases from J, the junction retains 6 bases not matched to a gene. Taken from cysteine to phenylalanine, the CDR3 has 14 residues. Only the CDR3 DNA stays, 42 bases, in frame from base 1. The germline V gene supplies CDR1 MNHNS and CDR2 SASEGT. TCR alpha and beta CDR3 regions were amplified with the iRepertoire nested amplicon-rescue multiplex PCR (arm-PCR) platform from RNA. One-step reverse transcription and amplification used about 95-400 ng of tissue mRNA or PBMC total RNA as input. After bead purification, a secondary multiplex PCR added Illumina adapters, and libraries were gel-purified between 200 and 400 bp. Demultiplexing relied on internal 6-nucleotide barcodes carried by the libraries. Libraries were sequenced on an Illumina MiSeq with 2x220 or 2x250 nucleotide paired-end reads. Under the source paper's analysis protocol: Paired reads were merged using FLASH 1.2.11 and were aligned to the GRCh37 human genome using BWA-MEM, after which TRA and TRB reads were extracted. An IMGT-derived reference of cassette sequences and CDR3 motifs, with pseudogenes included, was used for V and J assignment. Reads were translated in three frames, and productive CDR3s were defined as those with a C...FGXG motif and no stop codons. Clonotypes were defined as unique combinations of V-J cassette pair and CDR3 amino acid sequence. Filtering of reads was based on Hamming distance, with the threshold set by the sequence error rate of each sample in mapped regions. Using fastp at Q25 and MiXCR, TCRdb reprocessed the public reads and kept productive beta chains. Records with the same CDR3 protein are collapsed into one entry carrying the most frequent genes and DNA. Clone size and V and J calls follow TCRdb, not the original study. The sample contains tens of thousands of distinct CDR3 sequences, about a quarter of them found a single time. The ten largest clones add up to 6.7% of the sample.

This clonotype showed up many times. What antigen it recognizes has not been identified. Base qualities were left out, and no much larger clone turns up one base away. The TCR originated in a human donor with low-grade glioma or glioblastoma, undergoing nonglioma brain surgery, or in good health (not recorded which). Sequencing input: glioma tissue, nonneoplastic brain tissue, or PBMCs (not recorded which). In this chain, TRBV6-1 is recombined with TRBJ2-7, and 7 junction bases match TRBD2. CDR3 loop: CASSLGRGAYEQYF. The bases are TGTGCCAGCAGTTTGGGGAGGGGAGCCTACGAGCAGTACTTC.